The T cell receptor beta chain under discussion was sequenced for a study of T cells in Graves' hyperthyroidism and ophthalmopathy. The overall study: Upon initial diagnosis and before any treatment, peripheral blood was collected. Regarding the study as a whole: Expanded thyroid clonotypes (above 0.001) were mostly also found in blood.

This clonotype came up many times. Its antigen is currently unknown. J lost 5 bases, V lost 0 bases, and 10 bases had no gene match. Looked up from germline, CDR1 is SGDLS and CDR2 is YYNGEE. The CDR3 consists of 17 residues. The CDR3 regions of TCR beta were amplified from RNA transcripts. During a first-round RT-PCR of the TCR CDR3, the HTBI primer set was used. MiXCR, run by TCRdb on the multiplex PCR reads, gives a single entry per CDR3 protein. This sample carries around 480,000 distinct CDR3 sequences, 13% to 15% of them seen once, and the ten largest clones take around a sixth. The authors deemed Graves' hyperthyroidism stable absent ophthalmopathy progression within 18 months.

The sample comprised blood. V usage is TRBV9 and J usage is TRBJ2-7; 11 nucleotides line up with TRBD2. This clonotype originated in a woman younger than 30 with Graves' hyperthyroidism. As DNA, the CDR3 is TGTGCCAGCAGCGTAGAATGTACTAGCGGGGGACGTGACGAGCAGTACGTC. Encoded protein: CASSVECTSGGRDEQYV.